Given below is one TCR beta chain in context. The antigen it recognizes is unknown. No base quality values were provided; no much bigger clone lies one nucleotide off. The time point label for this specimen denotes: cells obtained before transplantation from donor or recipient. CD3+CD4+ and CD3+CD8+ populations were FACS-sorted from unstimulated pre-transplant donor and recipient cells taken from spleen or lymph nodes. The library was made by the immunoSEQ multiplex PCR assay. For most patients, genomic DNA was isolated with the Qiagen DNeasy Blood and Tissue Kit and sent frozen to Adaptive Biotechnologies for TCR sequencing. High-throughput TCR-beta CDR3 sequencing of genomic DNA from most patients was performed by Adaptive Biotechnologies. The original pipeline was this. TCR sequencing data for some 17 patients were retrieved from Adaptive's ImmunoSEQ software; three other patients were processed with MiXCR and VDJtools. To correct CD4 versus CD8 sorting errors, sequences present in both subsets at a frequency ratio below 5:1 were removed. CDR3 nucleotide sequences shared between donor and recipient were removed because their origin could not be assigned. To be classed as alloreactive, a clone needed at least 2-fold expansion over unstimulated cells and a minimum CFSE-low frequency of 0.002% (template counts) or 0.001% (read counts). Clones were considered mappable if detected in sequenced pre-transplant spleen, lymph node, or MLR CFSE-low populations of the donor or recipient. Cumulative frequency of alloreactive clones was calculated as a percentage of all sequences weighted by copy number. Sourced from immuneACCESS, this table was stored by TCRdb with only in-frame sequences that have V and J called. A share of the clones is absent; for the studies checked, an unresolved V gene accounts for under half, and the remainder has no known explanation. Clonal size and the V and J genes are those of that table, whereas D and trimming came from the DNA. This sample is represented by roughly 100,000 clones; roughly 91% of them were singletons. The ten largest clones add up to under 0.2% of the sample.

This sample was included in a study of graft-versus-host responses after intestinal transplantation (dated by TCRdb to the early 2020s). General notes on the study: Multivisceral, liver-intestinal, or isolated intestinal transplants were received by the recipients. Graft-versus-host and host-versus-graft alloreactive T cell clones were tracked in the graft, circulation and bone marrow after intestinal transplantation using bulk TCR-beta CDR3 sequencing. The cohort enrolled about two dozen intestinal transplant recipients, one of whom was a retransplant, and a few patients without pretransplant specimens were excluded. Rather than being sequenced by the commercial service, samples from a few later patients were sequenced in-house on an Illumina MiSeq and processed with MiXCR. Alloreactive clones were identified by sequencing pre-transplant mixed lymphocyte reaction products and comparing these products with unstimulated pre-transplant donor and recipient T cells. Donor T cell macrochimerism was defined as a peak of at least 4% donor T cells among recipient peripheral blood mononuclear cells. Anti-thymocyte globulin induction was given to all recipients, followed by maintenance tacrolimus and steroids for approximately 3 years. General conclusions and limits of the study: Conclusions were limited by the relatively low number and heterogeneity of intestinal transplant patients. In the allografts of patients with donor T cell macrochimerism, GvH to HvG T cell clonal ratios were high. GvH clones were detected in recipient bone marrow, and some appeared earlier in ileal mucosa or blood, consistent with an intestinal mucosal origin. Early after transplant, declines in HvG clones were associated with peak levels of circulating GvH clones.

Trimming costs V 0 bases and J 3 bases, and their ends lie 12 bases apart. The germline V gene yields LGHNA for CDR1 and YNFKEQ for CDR2. Taken from cysteine to phenylalanine, the CDR3 has 17 residues. CDR3 DNA only is kept here, 51 bases in frame from base 1. Sequences were derived from unstimulated CD4+ T cells sorted from spleen or lymph node cells, sampled before transplant. The clonotype originates from a human donor who was the organ donor for an intestinal transplant. Recombination connected TRBV4-2 to TRBJ2-6; the D gene is perhaps TRBD1, on 6 matching bases. The CDR3 protein: CASSQELGAGGANVLTF. The nucleotide sequence is given as TGTGCCAGCAGCCAAGAGTTGGGGGCAGGTGGGGCCAACGTCCTGACTTTC.